This entry concerns a single T cell receptor beta chain. Its target is unknown. This sample was taken from a study of chemoradiotherapy in HPV16-positive cancers. In the study overall: Functional T-cell assays on two HPV16-positive patients' cells defined candidate HPV-specific clones and common TCR motifs. The study's findings and limits: Functional assays defining HPV-specific T cells used only two HPV16-positive patients. Candidate HPV-specific clones and E7-related TCR motifs grew in tumor during treatment.

Samples were taken several times over chemoradiotherapy. There are 15 residues in the CDR3. V lost 1 base, J lost 0 bases, and 10 bases lay in between. The germline CDR1 and CDR2 sequences are SQVTM and ANQGSEA. Profiling relied on immunoSEQ multiplex PCR, and the TCRdb table lists in-frame clones only, not all of them. This table has about 21,000 clones, around 88% appearing once. This chain uses TRBV29-1 with TRBJ2-1; D unresolved. This receptor was identified in a human donor with HPV-associated anogenital cancer. The source material was blood, sampled from a patient who underwent chemoradiotherapy. The CDR3 DNA reads as TGCAGCGTTGAAGTAGGACGGCCCTCCTACAATGAGCAGTTCTTC. Protein: CSVEVGRPSYNEQFF.